This T cell receptor (beta chain) was captured in a study of identical twins. MiXCR was run by TCRdb on the 5' RACE reads, yielding one entry per CDR3 protein. The data contain a few hundred thousand distinct CDR3 sequences, over 9% of them singletons. V was shortened by 5 bases and J by 1 base, with 11 bases between the two germline ends. Germline loops: CDR1 SEHNR, CDR2 FQNEAQ (reference sequence). The CDR3 is 14 amino acids. Broader study findings: Invariant cells of the MAIT and iNKT types might have partly distorted the zero-insertion analyses. The authors drew conclusions from cross-sectional statistical analysis rather than following the same donors. For out-of-frame alpha sequences shared by twins, low generation probability was in excess. Monozygotic twin pairs showed more out-of-frame TCR alpha sharing than models estimated.

In regard to this clonotype: Its specificity is not known.

These sequences were also reported in another study, on yellow fever vaccine responses in identical twins.

The chain combines TRBV7-9 with TRBJ2-5; D not certain. This receptor was taken from a woman aged 18-30 years in good health. Material: CD8+ T cells sorted from blood. This CDR3 is CASSAPHRQETQYF. The CDR3 DNA is TGTGCCAGCAGCGCGCCACACCGCCAAGAGACCCAGTACTTC.